The 21 T cell receptor beta chains presented below share a single source sample, sequenced in a study of T cells in Graves' hyperthyroidism and ophthalmopathy. Regions amplified from RNA transcripts were the TCR beta CDR3 regions. The HTBI primer set drove a first-round RT-PCR of the TCR CDR3. TCRdb re-called the multiplex PCR reads through MiXCR, storing one row per CDR3 protein. The sample lists 350,000 to 450,000 distinct CDR3 sequences; roughly 13% were seen once. Material for sequencing was blood. These receptors were taken from a man in his forties or fifties with Graves' ophthalmopathy.

This clonotype appeared many times. CDR3 in DNA: TGTGCCTGGAGTGACATCGGGAGTGGGAACACTGAAGCTTTCTTT. Protein product: CAWSDIGSGNTEAFF. This chain joins TRBV30 and TRBJ1-1; D not certain. Germline V gives CDR1 GTSNPN, CDR2 SVGIG (reference sequence). This CDR3 spans 15 amino acids. V lost 1 base, J lost 1 base, and 13 bases lay in between.

This clonotype was recorded at least ten times. V gene TRBV27 combines with J gene TRBJ1-2, with D uncertain. V lost 4 bases and J lost 8, with 17 bases in between. Germline V lookup: CDR1 MNHEY, CDR2 SMNVEV (reference sequence). The CDR3 is 14 residues long. Here the CDR3 DNA reads TGTGCCAGCAGTTCGGCGGACGTACTCCCAGGCTACACCTTC. It yields the protein CASSSADVLPGYTF.

This clonotype was seen many times. The chain couples TRBV20-1 to TRBJ2-3; 14 bases are shared with TRBD2. V lost 6 bases, J lost 4 bases, and 9 bases stayed unmatched. The CDR3 loop spans 16 amino acids. The germline V gene has CDR1 DFQATT and CDR2 SNEGSKA (reference sequence). The CDR3 DNA is TGCAGTGCGAGACTAGCGGGAGGGCCTAGGGCAGATACGCAGTATTTT. Translated, it gives CSARLAGGPRADTQYF.

This clonotype was observed a handful of times. This chain uses TRBV19 with TRBJ1-1; D is ambiguous. The CDR3 is made up of 14 amino acids. From germline, CDR1 is LNHDA and CDR2 SQIVND (reference sequence). Trimming removed 3 bases from V and 1 base from J, with 9 bases in between. This CDR3 is CASSISLANTEAFF. CDR3 coding DNA: TGTGCCAGTAGTATTTCACTGGCGAACACTGAAGCTTTCTTT.

This clonotype was seen a few times. The chain joins TRBV28 to TRBJ2-6; D might be TRBD1 (6 bases). V gave up 4 bases and J gave up 2 bases, with 9 bases separating them. The germline V gene has CDR1 MDHEN and CDR2 SYDVKM. The CDR3 runs to 15 residues. The CDR3 sequence: CASSSRTAGANVLTF. The CDR3 DNA reads as TGTGCCAGCAGTTCACGGACAGCTGGGGCCAACGTCCTGACTTTC.

This clonotype was counted only a few times. The chain has TRBV5-1 and TRBJ1-1; no firm D call. This CDR3 is built from 13 residues. V was shortened by 2 bases and J by 3 bases, with 8 bases between the two germline ends. In germline, CDR1 is SGHRS, CDR2 YFSETQ. CDR3 in amino acids: CASSLKKDTEAFF. The CDR3 nucleotides read TGCGCCAGCAGCTTAAAGAAGGACACTGAAGCTTTCTTT. The entire variable domain, with the rest obtained from reference TRBV5-1 and TRBJ1-1, is as follows: KAGVTQTPRYLIKTRGQQVTLSCSPISGHRSVSWYQQTPGQGLQFLFEYFSETQRNKGNFPGRFSGRQFSNSRSEMNVSTLELGDSALYLCASSLKKDTEAFFGQGTRLTVV.

This clonotype was found many times. DNA for the CDR3: TGCAGTGCTAGGGGACATCTCAATCAGCCCCAGCATTTT. As protein: CSARGHLNQPQHF. This rearrangement joins TRBV20-1 to TRBJ1-5, with D possibly TRBD1 on 6 matching bases. CDR3 length: 13 amino acids. The germline V and J ends were trimmed by 3 bases and 3 bases, with 9 bases remaining between them. The germline CDR1 and CDR2 sequences are DFQATT and SNEGSKA (reference sequence).

Of note for this clonotype: This sequence is one base from a far larger clone and is likely a read error. The chain couples TRBV12-3 or TRBV12-4 to TRBJ1-2; perhaps TRBD1 as D (5 bases). The CDR3 sequence is 12 residues long. CDR3 sequence: CASNLGVYGYTF. The CDR3 DNA is TGTGCCAGCAATTTAGGGGTCTATGGCTACACCTTC.

This clonotype has only a few counts. The chain uses TRBV12-3 or TRBV12-4 and TRBJ2-2; possibly TRBD2 for D (6 bases). V was trimmed by 6 bases and J by 1 base, leaving 15 bases between them. CDR3 length equals 16 residues. CDR3 in amino acids: CASSQTSSKNTGELFF. The DNA of the CDR3 is TGTGCCAGCAGCCAAACTAGCTCCAAGAACACCGGGGAGCTGTTTTTT.

This clonotype occurred many times. The V call is TRBV11-2, the J call TRBJ2-1, with 10 bases matching TRBD2. Trimming took 5 bases from V and 7 from J; bases not matched to a gene: 11. Germline V gene lookup returns CDR1 SGHAT and CDR2 FQNNGV. This CDR3 is 16 amino acids long. CDR3 bases: TGTGCCAGCAGCCCCCGCCTAGCGGGAGATATGAATGAGCAGTTCTTC. It codes for CASSPRLAGDMNEQFF.

In this sample, this clonotype turned up a few times. The rearrangement links TRBV24-1 to TRBJ2-1; 11 positions match TRBD2. V lost 0 bases, J lost 6 bases, and 18 bases stayed unmatched. The CDR3 loop spans 21 amino acids. CDR1 KGHDR and CDR2 SFDVKD come from the germline V gene. This CDR3 reads CATSDLNGRVSGRAKGNEQFF. The CDR3 DNA sequence: TGTGCCACCAGTGATTTGAATGGGCGGGTTAGCGGGAGGGCCAAAGGCAATGAGCAGTTCTTC.

This clonotype was recorded at least ten times. The rearrangement uses TRBV13 and TRBJ2-1; 14 bases match TRBD2. Germline values: CDR1 PRHDT, CDR2 FYEKMQ (reference sequence). The trim removed 5 bases at V and 7 bases at J, leaving 7 bases unmatched. The CDR3 runs 16 residues. CDR3 bases: TGTGCCAGCAGCCAGGGACTAGCGGGAGTAAATAATGAGCAGTTCTTC. Its protein is CASSQGLAGVNNEQFF.

The table lists this clonotype with a few counts. This chain joins TRBV5-1 and TRBJ2-3; D ambiguous. Germline V gene lookup returns CDR1 SGHRS and CDR2 YFSETQ. The V end lost 4 bases, the J end lost 5 bases, and 11 bases lay between the germline ends. The CDR3 sequence is 13 residues long. The CDR3 coding sequence is TGCGCCAGCAGCCTCAACGGAGTAGATACGCAGTATTTT. It yields the protein CASSLNGVDTQYF.

This chain uses TRBV29-1 with TRBJ2-2; D assignment may be TRBD1 or TRBD2 (5 bases each). Trimming removed 3 bases from V and 6 bases from J, with 11 bases in between. The CDR3 is made up of 13 amino acids. Germline loops: CDR1 SQVTM, CDR2 ANQGSEA. For the CDR3, the DNA is TGCAGCGTTGAGGGTAGGGACGCCGGGGAGCTGTTTTTT. This sequence encodes CSVEGRDAGELFF.

This clonotype was found many times. The chain carries TRBV18 and TRBJ2-5, with D perhaps matching TRBD2 (5 bases). This CDR3 has 14 amino acids. Germline assignment: CDR1 KGHSH and CDR2 LQKENI. V was trimmed by 1 base and J by 5 bases, leaving 11 bases between them. Here the CDR3 reads CASSPLSGGETQYF. As DNA, the CDR3 is TGTGCCAGCTCACCACTATCCGGCGGGGAGACCCAGTACTTC.

This clonotype has a handful of counts. V usage is TRBV19 and J usage is TRBJ2-7; maybe TRBD1 (6 bases). V lost 5 bases, J lost 2 bases, and 13 bases lay in between. Germline CDR1 reads LNHDA; CDR2 reads SQIVND (reference sequence). The CDR3 loop spans 14 amino acids. The CDR3: CASSPRQATYEQYF. The CDR3 DNA reads as TGTGCCAGTAGTCCCCGACAGGCGACCTACGAGCAGTACTTC.

In this sample, this clonotype turned up many times. This chain uses TRBV5-4 with TRBJ2-1; TRBD1 matches 7 bases. V lost 3 bases, J lost 5 bases, and 5 bases stayed unmatched. The CDR3 runs 14 residues. The germline gives CDR1 SGHNT, CDR2 YYREEE (reference sequence). CDR3 DNA: TGTGCCAGCAGCTCGACAGGGATTAACAATGAGCAGTTCTTC. Protein sequence: CASSSTGINNEQFF.

This clonotype has at least ten counts. The chain couples TRBV29-1 to TRBJ2-7; 7 bases align to TRBD1. Trimming removed 4 bases from V and 2 bases from J; junction bases left unmatched: 5. CDR1 is SQVTM, CDR2 ANQGSEA, per germline. The CDR3 runs to 13 residues. As DNA, the CDR3 is TGCAGCGTTGTTATAGGGACAGCCTACGAGCAGTACTTC. Protein product: CSVVIGTAYEQYF.

At least ten counts were recorded for this clonotype. This sequence joins TRBV3-1 and TRBJ2-7; 8 bases map to TRBD2. Germline trimming cut 1 base from V and 12 bases from J; bases unmatched to any gene: 8. Per the germline V gene, CDR1 is LGHDT and CDR2 is YNNKEL (reference sequence). The CDR3 length is 13 residues. CDR3 sequence: CASSQVYRGRLYF. In nucleotides, the CDR3 is TGTGCCAGCAGCCAAGTATACCGCGGGAGGCTGTACTTC.

The chain carries TRBV12-3 or TRBV12-4 and TRBJ2-5; TRBD2 agrees at 7 bases. The CDR3 has 15 amino acids. With 3 bases clipped from V and 5 bases from J, the junction kept 9 bases outside the gene matches. This CDR3 is CASSFGGGVRETQYF. The CDR3 DNA reads as TGTGCCAGCAGTTTTGGGGGAGGGGTACGGGAGACCCAGTACTTC.

This clonotype was seen only a few times. V usage is TRBV7-9 and J usage is TRBJ2-2, with D hard to call. Trimming took off 5 bases at V and 4 bases at J, with 11 bases between the two ends. This CDR3 has 14 residues. Germline-derived CDR1 and CDR2 are SEHNR and FQNEAQ (reference sequence). In nucleotides, the CDR3 is TGTGCCAGCAGCCTCCCTTCCTCCACCGGGGAGCTGTTTTTT. Translating it yields CASSLPSSTGELFF.